This T cell receptor beta chain was recorded in a study of post-analysis software for immune sequencing data (dated by TCRdb to the mid-2010s). About the study as a whole: Disease courses on record covered relapsing-remitting, secondary progressive and progressive-relapsing multiple sclerosis, though some patients had no subtype annotation. The multiple sclerosis patient repertoires were compared with about a dozen previously published healthy control repertoires from donors aged about 6 to 28 years. A subset of samples was prepared in parallel using single-end sample barcoding, then pooled and co-amplified after Illumina adapter ligation.

TCR beta repertoires were profiled from peripheral blood of some 13 young patients with multiple sclerosis to demonstrate the VDJtools post-analysis software. The multiple sclerosis patients were children and adolescents ranging in age from about 6 to 17 years. The trim is 3 bases for V and 6 bases for J, with a gap of 13 bases between the germline ends. The germline V gene sets CDR1 to SGHRS and CDR2 to YFSETQ. The cysteine opens and the phenylalanine closes a CDR3 of 15 amino acids. Only the CDR3 portion is preserved as DNA: 45 bases, with reading frame beginning at the first base. This clonotype was counted a few times. Its antigen specificity is not known. The input lacks base qualities; no much larger clone sits a single base away. Study-wide conclusions, independent of this receptor: Normalized Chao1 diversity was significantly lower in multiple sclerosis patients than controls, suggesting substantial peripheral T-cell clonal expansion. The control group was slightly older than the multiple sclerosis patient group. Patients showed significantly higher frequencies than controls for a few TRBV segments, among them TRBV5-6, TRBV5-1 and TRBV20-1. Strong co-clustering of samples prepared in the same batch was shown by direct clustering with F measure, prompting a batch-effect correction.

Receptor amplification or capture employed PCR. TCRdb records Illumina HiSeq 2500 as the sequencer. To reduce PCR and sequencing biases, unique molecular identifiers were incorporated into the TCR beta cDNA libraries. Per 1 to 10 million input T cells, 500,000 or so cDNA molecules were obtained, such that each molecule approximated one T cell. The patient libraries were prepared and sequenced with the same protocol used for the earlier healthy control dataset. Within a given batch, samples were prepared together, multiplexed and sequenced on the same HiSeq lane. On the authors' methods: Raw barcoded reads were processed with MIGEC, discarding single-read molecular identifier groups before consensus assembly and CDR3 extraction. Clonotype tables were post-analysed with VDJtools, normalizing diversity by down-sampling all datasets to the smallest sample size. In repertoire overlap clustering, CDR3 amino acid sequences, but not nucleotide sequences, were matched to correct batch-related cross-sample contamination. The public reads were quality trimmed at Q25 with fastp and then assembled into clones with MiXCR by TCRdb, keeping productive beta chains. Records with the same CDR3 protein are collapsed into one entry carrying the most frequent genes and DNA. The V and J calls and clone size come from TCRdb's table, not from the authors' own analysis. In all, the sample holds roughly 730,000 distinct CDR3 sequences, and 30% of those were seen once. The ten largest clones take up roughly 0.53% of the sample.

The sample taken for sequencing was blood. The chain uses TRBV5-1 and TRBJ1-6; the D gene remains uncertain. The receptor was isolated from a girl aged 10-17 years with multiple sclerosis. DNA sequence: TGCGCCAGCAGCTCCTTTACAGAATTTAATTCACCCCTCCACTTT. This codes for CASSSFTEFNSPLHF.